A selection of T cell receptor beta chains follows, all from one sample in a study of T cell responses to AZD1222 COVID-19 vaccine. Here immunoSEQ multiplex PCR was the method, and the copy in TCRdb shows in-frame clones only, minus some. Here the sample spans some 200,000 clones, approximately 94% being singletons. Specimen: peripheral blood, collected 28 days after the second dose of the MenACWY control vaccine. The receptors were sampled from an adult who received the MenACWY meningococcal vaccine as a control. Both conserved end residues are part of each CDR3. The D gene is left open where the match is weak. Size is stated for part of the rows, as once, few or many counts, or as a class when the clone is expanded.

j_call: TRBJ2-5; d_call: -; clone_size: -; v_call: TRBV24-1; cdr3_aa: CATSERTGQETQYF; cdr3_nt: TGTGCCACCAGTGAGAGGACTGGACAAGAGACCCAGTACTTC
j_call: TRBJ1-3; d_call: -; clone_size: few; v_call: TRBV2; cdr3_aa: CASSEDSSSGNTIYF; cdr3_nt: TGTGCCAGCAGCGAGGACAGTAGCTCTGGAAACACCATATATTTT
j_call: TRBJ2-1; d_call: -; clone_size: -; v_call: TRBV7-9; cdr3_aa: CASSLKGMAGLSNEQFF; cdr3_nt: TGTGCCAGCAGCTTAAAGGGGATGGCGGGGCTGAGTAATGAGCAGTTCTTC
j_call: TRBJ2-1; d_call: TRBD2; clone_size: -; v_call: TRBV11-2; cdr3_aa: CASSLGTGTKNNEQFF; cdr3_nt: TGTGCCAGCAGCTTAGGAACCGGGACTAAAAACAATGAGCAGTTCTTC
j_call: TRBJ2-1; d_call: TRBD2; clone_size: -; v_call: TRBV2; cdr3_aa: CASSPTAGLAGNEQFF; cdr3_nt: TGTGCCAGCAGTCCAACGGCCGGACTAGCGGGTAATGAGCAGTTCTTC
j_call: TRBJ2-2; d_call: -; clone_size: -; v_call: TRBV7-9; cdr3_aa: CASTQRTQLNTGELFF; cdr3_nt: TGTGCCAGCACCCAACGGACACAATTAAACACCGGGGAGCTGTTTTTT
j_call: TRBJ2-3; d_call: -; clone_size: -; v_call: TRBV14; cdr3_aa: CASSLAISDTQYF; cdr3_nt: TGTGCCAGCTCACTGGCTATTTCAGATACGCAGTATTTT
j_call: TRBJ1-5; d_call: -; clone_size: -; v_call: TRBV28; cdr3_aa: CASSLRGIRQPQHF; cdr3_nt: TGTGCCAGCAGTTTACGCGGGATTCGGCAGCCCCAGCATTTT
j_call: TRBJ1-2; d_call: -; clone_size: -; v_call: TRBV19; cdr3_aa: CASSIADTYGYTF; cdr3_nt: TGTGCCAGTAGTATAGCTGACACCTATGGCTACACCTTC
j_call: TRBJ1-1; d_call: -; clone_size: -; v_call: TRBV6-6; cdr3_aa: CASSYGSGTEAFF; cdr3_nt: TGTGCCAGCAGTTACGGTAGTGGCACTGAAGCTTTCTTT
j_call: TRBJ1-2; d_call: -; clone_size: -; v_call: TRBV28; cdr3_aa: CASRRPDSRHGYGYTF; cdr3_nt: TGTGCCAGCAGACGTCCCGACAGCCGACACGGCTATGGCTACACCTTC
j_call: TRBJ2-7; d_call: -; clone_size: -; v_call: TRBV7-2; cdr3_aa: CASSLRYEQYF; cdr3_nt: TGTGCCAGCAGCTTACGTTACGAGCAGTACTTC
j_call: TRBJ2-5; d_call: -; clone_size: -; v_call: TRBV7-9; cdr3_aa: CASSLAGSQETQYF; cdr3_nt: TGTGCCAGCAGCTTAGCAGGGAGCCAAGAGACCCAGTACTTC
j_call: TRBJ2-7; d_call: TRBD2; clone_size: -; v_call: TRBV6-1; cdr3_aa: CASSEEGLAGAYEQYF; cdr3_nt: TGTGCCAGCAGTGAAGAAGGGTTAGCGGGGGCCTACGAGCAGTACTTC
j_call: TRBJ1-5; d_call: -; clone_size: -; v_call: TRBV27; cdr3_aa: CASSLLGDSNQPQHF; cdr3_nt: TGTGCCAGCAGTTTACTAGGGGATAGCAATCAGCCCCAGCATTTT
j_call: TRBJ1-5; d_call: -; clone_size: once; v_call: TRBV7-2; cdr3_aa: CASSLERGRGVMQPQHF; cdr3_nt: TGTGCCAGCAGCTTAGAGAGGGGTAGGGGAGTAATGCAGCCCCAGCATTTT
j_call: TRBJ1-1; d_call: TRBD1; clone_size: -; v_call: TRBV6-5; cdr3_aa: CASSYSGQGTEAFF; cdr3_nt: TGTGCCAGCAGTTACTCGGGACAGGGAACTGAAGCTTTCTTT
j_call: TRBJ2-1; d_call: -; clone_size: -; v_call: TRBV27; cdr3_aa: CASSPRLIAEGTNEQFF; cdr3_nt: TGTGCCAGCAGTCCGCGGTTAATAGCGGAAGGAACAAATGAGCAGTTCTTC
j_call: TRBJ2-3; d_call: -; clone_size: once; v_call: TRBV3-1/TRBV3-2; cdr3_aa: CASSHRSGGTSLLSTDTQYF; cdr3_nt: TGTGCCAGCAGCCACCGATCAGGGGGGACTTCCCTCTTAAGCACAGATACGCAGTATTTT
j_call: TRBJ1-3; d_call: -; clone_size: -; v_call: TRBV27; cdr3_aa: CASSPGGISGNTIYF; cdr3_nt: TGTGCCAGCTCTCCCGGGGGGATTTCTGGAAACACCATATATTTT
j_call: TRBJ2-5; d_call: -; clone_size: -; v_call: TRBV7-2; cdr3_aa: CASSLGGRETQYF; cdr3_nt: TGTGCCAGCAGCTTGGGCGGTAGAGAGACCCAGTACTTC
j_call: TRBJ1-1; d_call: -; clone_size: -; v_call: TRBV30; cdr3_aa: CAWSVINLRNTEAFF; cdr3_nt: TGTGCCTGGAGTGTAATCAACCTACGGAACACTGAAGCTTTCTTT
j_call: TRBJ2-1; d_call: -; clone_size: -; v_call: TRBV28; cdr3_aa: CASRPLTPSGYNEQFF; cdr3_nt: TGTGCCAGCAGACCCCTGACTCCGTCTGGGTACAATGAGCAGTTCTTC
j_call: TRBJ2-3; d_call: TRBD2; clone_size: -; v_call: TRBV28; cdr3_aa: CASSFETSGSTDTQYF; cdr3_nt: TGTGCCAGCAGTTTCGAGACTAGCGGAAGCACAGATACGCAGTATTTT
j_call: TRBJ1-1; d_call: -; clone_size: -; v_call: TRBV29-1; cdr3_aa: CSVAKGTGTEAFF; cdr3_nt: TGCAGCGTTGCAAAGGGCACAGGCACTGAAGCTTTCTTT
j_call: TRBJ1-6; d_call: -; clone_size: -; v_call: TRBV7-9; cdr3_aa: CASSPTSGANHSPLHF; cdr3_nt: TGTGCCAGCAGCCCGACGTCTGGGGCGAACCATTCACCCCTCCACTTT
j_call: TRBJ1-3; d_call: -; clone_size: -; v_call: TRBV28; cdr3_aa: CASTSTGSGNTIYF; cdr3_nt: TGTGCCAGCACCTCGACAGGCTCTGGAAACACCATATATTTT
j_call: TRBJ2-7; d_call: TRBD1; clone_size: -; v_call: TRBV5-1; cdr3_aa: CASSLLTGSSYEQYF; cdr3_nt: TGCGCCAGCAGCTTGTTGACAGGGAGCTCCTACGAGCAGTACTTC
j_call: TRBJ2-4; d_call: -; clone_size: -; v_call: TRBV28; cdr3_aa: CASSVAPTNIQYF; cdr3_nt: TGTGCCAGCAGTGTGGCTCCTACGAACATTCAGTACTTC